The 18 T cell receptor beta chains below were found in one sample sequenced in a study of control samples from healthy donors and cancer patients. The assay was immunoSEQ multiplex PCR, and TCRdb's table has in-frame clones only and misses some. Of about 63,000 clones listed, around 85% are singletons. Sequenced: blood. The receptor set was obtained from a man in his forties or fifties in good health.

V and J are TRBV27 and TRBJ2-3; TRBD2 matches 11 bases. Unmatched junction bases numbered 6, after V lost 5 bases and J lost 2 bases. The CDR3 sequence is 16 residues long. CDR1 and CDR2 from the germline V gene are MNHEY and SMNVEV (reference sequence). CDR3 region: CASSLTSGGPTDTQYF. The CDR3 DNA reads TGTGCCAGCAGTCTAACTAGCGGGGGCCCCACAGATACGCAGTATTTT.

The chain couples TRBV30 to TRBJ2-7; D is unresolved. The CDR3 runs to 14 residues. V lost 0 bases and J lost 6, with 15 bases in between. The germline V gene has CDR1 GTSNPN and CDR2 SVGIG (reference sequence). The CDR3 loop is CAWSVMANVREQYF. The CDR3 DNA follows: TGTGCCTGGAGTGTGATGGCAAATGTTCGCGAGCAGTACTTC.

The V call is TRBV5-6, the J call TRBJ1-4; D gene unclear. The germline V and J ends were trimmed by 6 bases and 8 bases, with 20 bases remaining between them. The V gene's germline CDR1 is SGHDT and CDR2 YYEEEE. The CDR3 has 15 residues. The CDR3 region has the DNA TGTGCCAGCAACCCCGTGTCCGCCGGGCGAGAAAAACTGTTTTTT. Protein: CASNPVSAGREKLFF.

V and J are TRBV7-3 and TRBJ1-1; no clear D gene. V shed 3 bases and J shed 4 bases, with 9 bases lying between them. This CDR3 spans 13 amino acids. Germline CDR1 and CDR2: SGHTA and FQGTGA. The CDR3 nucleotides read TGTGCCAGCAGCTTTCAATTAAGCACTGAAGCTTTCTTT. Translated, it gives CASSFQLSTEAFF.

The chain uses TRBV9 and TRBJ2-1; D might be TRBD1 or TRBD2, each matching 5 bases. Germline V CDR1 and CDR2: SGDLS, YYNGEE. Trimming removed 3 bases from V and 7 bases from J, with 26 bases in between. The CDR3 covers 18 residues. The CDR3 sequence is CASSAIRDARLVGNEQFF. The CDR3 nucleotides are TGTGCCAGCAGCGCGATCCGGGACGCCCGGCTCGTCGGGAATGAGCAGTTCTTC.

The chain links TRBV3-1 (or the pseudogene TRBV3-2) to TRBJ1-1; TRBD1 might be the D (6 bases). Germline CDR1 is LGHDT and CDR2 is YNNKEL (reference sequence). The CDR3 has 14 residues. With 4 bases removed from V and 1 base from J, the gap between germline ends came to 10 bases. CDR3 DNA sequence: TGTGCCAGCAGCCGCACAGGGTCGAACACTGAAGCTTTCTTT. This sequence encodes CASSRTGSNTEAFF.

The chain is built from TRBV29-1 and TRBJ2-5; D possibly uses TRBD1 or TRBD2 (5 bases each). Per the germline V gene, CDR1 is SQVTM and CDR2 is ANQGSEA. Trimming removed 4 bases from V and 3 bases from J, with 9 bases in between. The CDR3 loop spans 12 amino acids. CDR3 in amino acids: CSVVGTEETQYF. CDR3 in DNA: TGCAGCGTTGTTGGGACGGAAGAGACCCAGTACTTC.

The chain employs TRBV12-5 and TRBJ1-1; unclear D gene. Germline V gene sequence: CDR1 LGHNT, CDR2 FRNRAP. This CDR3 contains 14 residues. Trimming removed 3 bases at V and 1 base at J, with 9 bases between. CDR3 nucleotides: TGTGCTAGTGGTTTACAGTTTCAGAACACTGAAGCTTTCTTT. It is translated as CASGLQFQNTEAFF.

The rearrangement links TRBV7-3 to TRBJ1-2, with 7 bases fitting TRBD1. CDR3 size: 14 residues. Germline CDR1 reads SGHTA; CDR2 reads FQGTGA. Losses at the gene ends were 3 bases for V and 5 bases for J; bases not matched to a gene: 6. The CDR3 region is CASSLGGGAYGYTF. Written as DNA, the CDR3 is TGTGCCAGCAGCTTGGGAGGGGGCGCGTATGGCTACACCTTC.

The genes are TRBV30 and TRBJ1-2; D is perhaps TRBD1 (5 bases). This CDR3 spans 13 amino acids. The V end lost 2 bases, the J end lost 5 bases, and 12 bases lay between the germline ends. CDR1 is GTSNPN, CDR2 SVGIG, per germline (reference sequence). The CDR3 is CAWSQGLAYGYTF. The CDR3 DNA is TGTGCCTGGAGTCAGGGTCTGGCTTATGGCTACACCTTC.

This sequence joins TRBV28 and TRBJ1-1; D is uncertain. The CDR3 contains 15 residues. Between the trimmed V and J ends, which lost 3 bases and 4 bases, there was a span of 15 bases. The germline CDR1 and CDR2 sequences are MDHEN and SYDVKM. In DNA, the CDR3 is TGTGCCAGCAGTTTCGGAACTACCTCCCGCACTGAAGCTTTCTTT. Its translation: CASSFGTTSRTEAFF.

This chain links TRBV6-6 with TRBJ2-7; a weak D match, TRBD1 (6 bases). The CDR3 extends over 12 amino acids. V lost 4 bases, J lost 3 bases, and 7 bases lay in between. Germline CDR1 reads MNHNY; CDR2 reads SVGAGI (reference sequence). This chain's CDR3 is CASSLGGYEQYF. The CDR3 DNA reads TGTGCCAGCAGTTTAGGGGGCTACGAGCAGTACTTC.

The chain links TRBV4-3 to TRBJ2-1; D is perhaps TRBD2 (5 bases). The CDR3 has 18 amino acids. V was pared by 1 base and J by 0 bases, with 16 bases between. Germline lookup yields CDR1 LGHNA and CDR2 YSLEER. CDR3 sequence reads: CASSQVRGTHDSYNEQFF. CDR3 nucleotide sequence: TGCGCCAGCAGCCAAGTTCGGGGTACCCACGACTCCTACAATGAGCAGTTCTTC.

CDR3 sequence: CASSLQPGTPQETQYF. The CDR3 region has the DNA TGTGCCAGCAGCTTGCAACCCGGGACGCCACAAGAGACCCAGTACTTC. The rearrangement uses TRBV7-3 and TRBJ2-5; D tentatively reads TRBD1 or TRBD2 (5 bases each). V was cut by 3 bases and J by 2 bases, with 16 bases left in between. The CDR3 totals 16 residues. Germline V gene sequence: CDR1 SGHTA, CDR2 FQGTGA.

The rearrangement uses TRBV9 and TRBJ2-3; 9 bases fit TRBD2. Germline values: CDR1 SGDLS, CDR2 YYNGEE. This CDR3 is 16 amino acids long. V was clipped by 0 bases and J by 2 bases; unmatched bases: 4. DNA for the CDR3: TGTGCCAGCAGCGTAGGTAGCGGGGGACTCACAGATACGCAGTATTTT. This gives the protein CASSVGSGGLTDTQYF. The variable domain in full, with the rest retrieved from reference TRBV9 and TRBJ2-3, is DSGVTQTPKHLITATGQRVTLRCSPRSGDLSVYWYQQSLDQGLQFLIQYYNGEERAKGNILERFSAQQFPDLHSELNLSSLELGDSALYFCASSVGSGGLTDTQYFGPGTRLTVL.

This chain links TRBV7-6 with TRBJ1-2; 8 bases line up with TRBD1. Germline CDR1 and CDR2: SGHVS and FNYEAQ. The V and J ends lost 5 bases and 2 bases, in that order; junction bases with no gene match: 7. This CDR3 has 15 amino acids. The CDR3 bases are TGTGCCAGCAGCCCCGGGACAGGCCAAAACTATGGCTACACCTTC. Its protein product is CASSPGTGQNYGYTF.

The sample holds many counts of this clone. The rearrangement joins TRBV19 to TRBJ2-7; no clear D gene. V lost 0 bases and J 2 bases, leaving 11 bases between the germline ends. The CDR3 sequence is 15 residues long. CDR1 is LNHDA, CDR2 SQIVND, per germline (reference sequence). The DNA for the CDR3 is TGTGCCAGTAGTATAGATCACGTGGGGACCTACGAGCAGTACTTC. Its protein product is CASSIDHVGTYEQYF.

This clone was seen more than once but under ten times. V is TRBV12-3 or TRBV12-4 and J is TRBJ2-2; unclear D gene. This CDR3 has 13 amino acids. V was clipped by 4 bases and J by 1 base, with 4 bases between them. The CDR3 DNA follows: TGTGCCAGCAGTTCCCAGAACACCGGGGAGCTGTTTTTT. Its protein product is CASSSQNTGELFF.